This record concerns one T cell receptor beta chain sequence. Antigen unknown. The data are from a study of shared clonotypes between healthy human individuals. This CDR3 contains 15 residues. Unmatched junction bases numbered 7, after V lost 6 bases and J lost 1 base. The germline V gene encodes CDR1 MNHEY and CDR2 SMNVEV (reference sequence). Each sorted subset replicate got 200 ng genomic DNA, tens of thousands of genomes. Clones were sequenced by immunoSEQ multiplex PCR, and TCRdb holds only the in-frame ones, with some missing. The table lists 1,100,000 or so clones, 75% to 80% of them singletons. Study-level points and caveats: Four donors held approximately 4.6% of naive CD4 clonotypes in common. How much donors shared clonotypes was expected to be affected by sequencing depth.

Input material: memory CD4+ T cells from PBMCs. Subset described: CD45RA-negative fraction. V gene TRBV27 combines with J gene TRBJ2-7, with 9 nucleotides matching TRBD1. This clonotype originated in a man aged 18 to 35 in good health. Some clones in this sample may be carry-over from other donors' samples. CDR3 residues: CASSIRDRVSYEQYF. The CDR3, as DNA: TGTGCCAGCAGCATCCGGGACAGGGTTTCCTACGAGCAGTACTTC.